Listed below are T cell receptor beta chains from one sample, sequenced in a study of T cell repertoires in cytomegalovirus infection. MiXCR, run by TCRdb on the reads, gives a single entry per CDR3 protein. This table has about 150,000 distinct CDR3 sequences, roughly 15% appearing once. Material: CD8+ T cells from PBMCs. Receptor source: a human donor in good health (CMV status not recorded). Some clones in this sample may be carry-over from other donors' samples. CDR3s leave out the opening cysteine and the closing phenylalanine or tryptophan. Fields, in order: clone size, V gene, J gene, CDR3 protein. Clone size appears in some rows only: once, few, many, or a class for an expanded clone.

clone_size: -
v_call: TRBV7-2
j_call: TRBJ2-7
cdr3_aa: ASSPKTGSGEQY

clone_size: few
v_call: TRBV7-9
j_call: TRBJ1-6
cdr3_aa: ASNKIQGRNSPLH

clone_size: -
v_call: TRBV6-6
j_call: TRBJ2-7
cdr3_aa: ASSPFTSDEYEQY

clone_size: many
v_call: TRBV14
j_call: TRBJ2-3
cdr3_aa: ASSTRDRATDTQY

clone_size: few
v_call: TRBV28
j_call: TRBJ2-7
cdr3_aa: ASSLWDRGTSYEQY

clone_size: few
v_call: TRBV7-6
j_call: TRBJ1-1
cdr3_aa: ASSFQVDRGWTEAF

clone_size: -
v_call: TRBV7-8
j_call: TRBJ1-1
cdr3_aa: ASSFSSMNTEAF

clone_size: once
v_call: TRBV4-3
j_call: TRBJ2-7
cdr3_aa: ASSQDIGMKQY

clone_size: -
v_call: TRBV28
j_call: TRBJ2-2
cdr3_aa: ASSFDRGELF

clone_size: -
v_call: TRBV4-1
j_call: TRBJ2-7
cdr3_aa: ASSQRDGTFYEQY

clone_size: few
v_call: TRBV7-9
j_call: TRBJ1-2
cdr3_aa: ASSSDNGYT

clone_size: many
v_call: TRBV7-2
j_call: TRBJ2-7
cdr3_aa: ASSLLRGVYEQY

clone_size: -
v_call: TRBV28
j_call: TRBJ2-1
cdr3_aa: ASSRSLSGGLDNEQF

clone_size: -
v_call: TRBV6-1
j_call: TRBJ1-6
cdr3_aa: ASSDRDNSPLH

clone_size: -
v_call: TRBV28
j_call: TRBJ2-7
cdr3_aa: ASSRALAGVFGEQY

clone_size: few
v_call: TRBV7-8
j_call: TRBJ2-1
cdr3_aa: ASSWSMRTASSSYNEQF

clone_size: -
v_call: TRBV2
j_call: TRBJ2-2
cdr3_aa: ASTENEQDTGELF

clone_size: few
v_call: TRBV4-1
j_call: TRBJ2-4
cdr3_aa: ASSQATLGGKAKNIQY

clone_size: -
v_call: TRBV7-9
j_call: TRBJ1-2
cdr3_aa: ASSPGTANYGYT

clone_size: -
v_call: TRBV5-1
j_call: TRBJ2-7
cdr3_aa: ASSFHRRTDEQY

clone_size: -
v_call: TRBV12-3/TRBV12-4
j_call: TRBJ2-6
cdr3_aa: ASSPGTGPGANVLT

clone_size: -
v_call: TRBV19
j_call: TRBJ1-5
cdr3_aa: ASSIDLHQPQH

clone_size: few
v_call: TRBV19
j_call: TRBJ2-3
cdr3_aa: ASSIRGGSTDTQY

clone_size: -
v_call: TRBV12-3/TRBV12-4
j_call: TRBJ1-5
cdr3_aa: ASSAGTPSWRNQPQH

clone_size: -
v_call: TRBV5-1
j_call: TRBJ1-1
cdr3_aa: ASSLDGFLTEAF

clone_size: few
v_call: TRBV2
j_call: TRBJ1-2
cdr3_aa: ASSEATGNINGYT

clone_size: -
v_call: TRBV29-1
j_call: TRBJ2-5
cdr3_aa: SVEDRTGQETQY

clone_size: -
v_call: TRBV7-2
j_call: TRBJ2-3
cdr3_aa: ASSLFDRAGLGDTQY

clone_size: few
v_call: TRBV27
j_call: TRBJ2-7
cdr3_aa: ASSLNRATYEQY

clone_size: -
v_call: TRBV4-1
j_call: TRBJ2-2
cdr3_aa: ASSGAGELF

clone_size: once
v_call: TRBV7-9
j_call: TRBJ1-4
cdr3_aa: ASRPQGAANEKLF

clone_size: -
v_call: TRBV28
j_call: TRBJ2-1
cdr3_aa: ASSGLAGVYNEQF

clone_size: -
v_call: TRBV7-9
j_call: TRBJ1-2
cdr3_aa: ASSETGTGPANYGYT

clone_size: -
v_call: TRBV7-2
j_call: TRBJ2-2
cdr3_aa: ASSSYPLMDYSVGELF

clone_size: -
v_call: TRBV4-2
j_call: TRBJ2-7
cdr3_aa: ASSQVAGGKSSYEQY

clone_size: once
v_call: TRBV7-6
j_call: TRBJ2-1
cdr3_aa: ASSATGMGEQF

clone_size: few
v_call: TRBV7-9
j_call: TRBJ2-1
cdr3_aa: ASSRREEDLAGSQF

clone_size: many
v_call: TRBV11-1
j_call: TRBJ2-1
cdr3_aa: ASSFWAEKREQF

clone_size: -
v_call: TRBV4-1
j_call: TRBJ1-2
cdr3_aa: ASSQGRTGGKGGYT

clone_size: many
v_call: TRBV11-1
j_call: TRBJ2-1
cdr3_aa: ASSSRDRARLRLYNEQF

clone_size: many
v_call: TRBV5-6
j_call: TRBJ2-1
cdr3_aa: ASSLGLGDNEQF

clone_size: -
v_call: TRBV15
j_call: TRBJ2-1
cdr3_aa: ATHAGHNNEQF

clone_size: -
v_call: TRBV12-3/TRBV12-4
j_call: TRBJ2-5
cdr3_aa: ASRKTSEQTQY

clone_size: few
v_call: TRBV7-2
j_call: TRBJ2-5
cdr3_aa: ASSRPLQRGNQETQY

clone_size: -
v_call: TRBV4-3
j_call: TRBJ2-6
cdr3_aa: ASSQESAGGANVLT

clone_size: few
v_call: TRBV28
j_call: TRBJ1-3
cdr3_aa: ASRSDSSGNTIY

clone_size: few
v_call: TRBV20-1
j_call: TRBJ2-1
cdr3_aa: SALQGTLARYNEQF

clone_size: few
v_call: TRBV6-2/TRBV6-3
j_call: TRBJ2-1
cdr3_aa: ASSYRSQFSINEQF

clone_size: many
v_call: TRBV18
j_call: TRBJ1-4
cdr3_aa: ASSPTNEKLF

clone_size: -
v_call: TRBV7-8
j_call: TRBJ1-1
cdr3_aa: ASSLGLGLNTEAF

clone_size: few
v_call: TRBV7-2
j_call: TRBJ1-1
cdr3_aa: ASSPRGGNTEAF

clone_size: many
v_call: TRBV29-1
j_call: TRBJ2-7
cdr3_aa: SVERVLGLSSYEQY

clone_size: few
v_call: TRBV6-2/TRBV6-3
j_call: TRBJ2-5
cdr3_aa: ASSSDRLEETQY

clone_size: -
v_call: TRBV5-4
j_call: TRBJ2-1
cdr3_aa: ASSRREKGEQF